The 18 T cell receptor beta chains below all came from one sample that was sequenced in a study of T cell responses to AZD1222 COVID-19 vaccine. Using immunoSEQ multiplex PCR, the repertoire was profiled, and TCRdb retains in-frame clones only, with some absent. This sample yields under 30,000 clones, of which 85% to 90% are seen a single time; roughly 8% belongs to the top ten. Sample: peripheral blood, taken 28 days after the second AZD1222 dose. The receptors shown here come from an adult who received the AZD1222 COVID-19 vaccine.

V is TRBV7-9 and J is TRBJ1-1; D is uncertain. Trimming removed 5 bases from V and 1 base from J, with 8 bases in between. This CDR3 is built from 13 residues. Looked up from germline, CDR1 is SEHNR and CDR2 is FQNEAQ (reference sequence). CDR3 nucleotides: TGTGCCAGCAGCCCCCAAGGGAACACTGAAGCTTTCTTT. Translation gives CASSPQGNTEAFF.

The rearrangement joins TRBV7-9 to TRBJ2-7; D unclear. The CDR3 is 15 residues long. Germline CDR1 is SEHNR and CDR2 is FQNEAQ (reference sequence). The V and J ends lost 0 bases and 6 bases respectively, with 15 bases between them. CDR3 sequence: CASSLAGLRSLEQYF. The CDR3 DNA reads as TGTGCCAGCAGCTTAGCCGGCTTACGTTCACTCGAGCAGTACTTC.

The chain uses TRBV28 and TRBJ1-4; weak D call: TRBD1 (5 bases). Trimming stripped 7 bases from V and 2 bases from J, with 14 bases between. Germline V gene sequence: CDR1 MDHEN, CDR2 SYDVKM. This CDR3 comprises 15 residues. Written as DNA, the CDR3 is TGTGCCAGCACTACAAATCCAGGGACTAATGAAAAACTGTTTTTT. Translating gives CASTTNPGTNEKLFF.

The CDR3 DNA reads TGTGCCAGCAGCTTAGGTGCGGGGGTGGGGAATGAGCAGTTCTTC. Its protein is CASSLGAGVGNEQFF. The chain combines TRBV7-9 with TRBJ2-1; TRBD2 matches at 7 bases. The germline gives CDR1 SEHNR, CDR2 FQNEAQ (reference sequence). The V segment lost 1 base and the J segment 7 bases; nucleotides outside the gene matches: 7. This CDR3 is 15 amino acids long.

The chain carries TRBV7-6 and TRBJ2-7; D is possibly TRBD1 or TRBD2 (5 bases each). V was pared by 1 base and J by 2 bases, with 9 bases between. This CDR3 has 14 residues. Germline V gene data show CDR1 as SGHVS and CDR2 as FNYEAQ. The CDR3 region is CASSLGPGPYEQYF. DNA of the CDR3: TGTGCCAGCAGCTTAGGCCCGGGGCCCTACGAGCAGTACTTC. Looking up the rest from reference TRBV7-6 and TRBJ2-7 gives the full variable domain: GAGVSQSPRYKVTKRGQDVALRCDPISGHVSLYWYRQALGQGPEFLTYFNYEAQQDKSGLPNDRFSAERPEGSISTLTIQRTEQRDSAMYRCASSLGPGPYEQYFGPGTRLTVT.

This clone appeared a single time. The rearrangement uses TRBV2 and TRBJ1-2; 9 nucleotides agree with TRBD1. CDR1 SNHLY and CDR2 FYNNEI come from the germline V gene. This CDR3 has 13 residues. V shed 6 bases and J 5 bases; nucleotides not matched to a gene: 4. The CDR3 region is CASRRGQGYGYTF. CDR3 DNA sequence: TGTGCCAGCAGGAGGGGACAGGGTTATGGCTACACCTTC.

This clone appeared a single time. The rearrangement uses TRBV10-3 and TRBJ1-5; maybe TRBD1 (5 bases). This CDR3 contains 13 residues. Germline V gene lookup returns CDR1 ENHRY and CDR2 SYGVKD. The ends were cut back, 6 bases at V and 5 bases at J, with 11 bases in the middle. In DNA, the CDR3 is TGTGCCATCAGACAGGAATTTTATCAGCCCCAGCATTTT. Translated: CAIRQEFYQPQHF.

Only a few counts were recorded for this clone. V usage is TRBV30 and J usage is TRBJ1-5; TRBD1 aligns across 9 bases. This CDR3 has 15 amino acids. Germline loops: CDR1 GTSNPN, CDR2 SVGIG (reference sequence). The trim removed 3 bases at V and 6 bases at J, leaving 9 bases unmatched. The CDR3 nucleotides are TGTGCCTGGAGCCTGGACAGGGGTTGGGGTCAGCCCCAGCATTTT. It translates to CAWSLDRGWGQPQHF.

In its sample, this clone was seen a few times. This chain connects TRBV5-1 to TRBJ1-5, with TRBD1 matching 8 bases. Germline V gene lookup returns CDR1 SGHRS and CDR2 YFSETQ. The CDR3 spans 14 residues. With V trimmed by 5 bases and J by 4 bases, 5 bases remained unmatched. CDR3 sequence reads: CASRPDRGNQPQHF. CDR3 nucleotides: TGCGCCAGCAGACCTGACAGGGGAAATCAGCCCCAGCATTTT.

The V gene is TRBV19, the J gene TRBJ2-3; D is possibly TRBD2 (5 bases). The CDR3 spans 13 residues. Looked up from germline, CDR1 is LNHDA and CDR2 is SQIVND (reference sequence). Between the trimmed V and J ends, which lost 4 bases and 6 bases, there was a span of 11 bases. The CDR3 DNA sequence: TGTGCCAGTAGTAACCGACGAGGGGATACGCAGTATTTT. Amino acid sequence: CASSNRRGDTQYF.

This chain links TRBV7-3 with TRBJ2-7; no definite D call. Per germline, CDR1 SGHTA and CDR2 FQGTGA. The V gene lost 6 bases and the J gene lost 2 bases, with 14 bases spanning the gap. The CDR3 runs to 14 residues. CDR3 bases: TGTGCCAGCAGTTTTCCCTTCATTGCCTACGAGCAGTACTTC. Protein sequence: CASSFPFIAYEQYF.

This clone was recorded once. The chain is built from TRBV27 and TRBJ2-7; 8 bases align to TRBD1. The CDR3 has 15 residues. V was pared by 6 bases and J by 4 bases, with 11 bases of the junction left unmatched. Germline CDR1 reads MNHEY; CDR2 reads SMNVEV (reference sequence). This CDR3 reads CASSPRDRSSYEQYF. The DNA of the CDR3 is TGTGCCAGCAGCCCCCGGGACAGGTCCTCTTACGAGCAGTACTTC.

This sequence joins TRBV28 and TRBJ2-7; TRBD2 matches at 13 bases. CDR1 is MDHEN and CDR2 is SYDVKM in the germline V gene. The CDR3 totals 17 residues. V was clipped by 1 base and J by 5 bases; unmatched bases: 8. CDR3 nucleotides: TGTGCCAGCAGTTTATATGAGGGACTAGCGGGAAGAAACGAGCAGTACTTC. Translating it yields CASSLYEGLAGRNEQYF. The full variable domain, its missing parts supplied by reference TRBV28 and TRBJ2-7, is DVKVTQSSRYLVKRTGEKVFLECVQDMDHENMFWYRQDPGLGLRLIYFSYDVKMKEKGDIPEGYSVSREKKERFSLILESASTNQTSMYLCASSLYEGLAGRNEQYFGPGTRLTVT.

This clone was counted only a few times. The chain employs TRBV7-9 and TRBJ1-2; the D gene is possibly TRBD1 (5 bases). This CDR3 comprises 16 residues. Germline-derived CDR1 and CDR2 are SEHNR and FQNEAQ (reference sequence). Deletions cut 0 bases from V and 2 bases from J, with 13 bases between. CDR3: CASSLAPGTGNYGYTF. CDR3 nucleotide sequence: TGTGCCAGCAGCTTAGCGCCCGGGACGGGGAACTATGGCTACACCTTC.

This rearrangement joins TRBV13 to TRBJ2-7; D ambiguous. Trimming removed 4 bases at V and 3 bases at J, with 10 bases between. This CDR3 has 13 residues. Germline CDR1 and CDR2: PRHDT and FYEKMQ (reference sequence). CDR3 nucleotide sequence: TGTGCCAGCAGCTCCTCTCTGCTCTACGAGCAGTACTTC. It codes for CASSSSLLYEQYF.

The rearrangement joins TRBV19 to TRBJ1-4, with a tentative D call TRBD1 (6 bases). Germline CDR1 is LNHDA and CDR2 is SQIVND (reference sequence). V lost 4 bases, J lost 5 bases, and 14 bases lay in between. CDR3 length: 15 amino acids. The CDR3 DNA follows: TGTGCCAGTAGTACAGGACAGATTCCCAATGAAAAACTGTTTTTT. Its translation: CASSTGQIPNEKLFF.

J is TRBJ2-7 and V is TRBV7-8; 9 bases fit TRBD1. V lost 1 base to trimming and J lost 2 bases; unmatched junction nucleotides: 0. The germline CDR1 and CDR2 sequences are SGHVS and FQNEAQ. This CDR3 is 14 amino acids long. Written as DNA, the CDR3 is TGTGCCAGCAGCTTAGGGACAGGGGCCTACGAGCAGTACTTC. The encoded protein is CASSLGTGAYEQYF.

A single count supports this clone. The V gene is TRBV20-1, the J gene TRBJ2-7; TRBD2 might be the D (5 bases). Germline V gene sequence: CDR1 DFQATT, CDR2 SNEGSKA (reference sequence). CDR3 length: 13 amino acids. The V and J ends lost 3 bases and 3 bases respectively, with 12 bases between them. This CDR3 is CSASFRTFYEQYF. DNA for the CDR3: TGCAGTGCTAGTTTCAGGACTTTCTACGAGCAGTACTTC.